The next 20 T cell receptor beta chains were all read from a single sample in a study of Ad26.COV2.S vaccination and SARS-CoV-2 variants. The assay was immunoSEQ multiplex PCR, and TCRdb's table has in-frame clones only and misses some. The sample has about 350,000 clones, about 91% seen once; the top ten hold about 3.9%. Sequenced material: peripheral blood, taken after recovery from COVID-19. The receptors were gathered from a human donor who had recovered from COVID-19.

J is TRBJ2-3 and V is TRBV5-8; tentatively, D is TRBD1 (5 bases). The germline gives CDR1 SGHTS, CDR2 YDEGEE. V gave up 2 bases and J gave up 6 bases, with 16 bases separating them. CDR3 length: 15 residues. CDR3 bases: TGTGCCAGCAGCTTAGGGCAGGGTTCACTTGATACGCAGTATTTT. Translated, it gives CASSLGQGSLDTQYF.

The chain links TRBV5-8 to TRBJ1-5, with 9 bases that match TRBD1. CDR3 length equals 15 residues. Germline loops: CDR1 SGHTS, CDR2 YDEGEE. The ends lost 3 bases at V and 2 bases at J; junction bases unmatched: 3. Here the CDR3 reads CASSSTGGGNQPQHF. CDR3 in DNA: TGTGCCAGCAGCTCTACAGGGGGCGGCAATCAGCCCCAGCATTTT.

The chain joins TRBV7-9 to TRBJ1-1, with D tentatively TRBD1 (5 bases). The CDR3 sequence is 15 residues long. V lost 5 bases to trimming and J lost 1 base, with 14 bases between them. Per germline, CDR1 SEHNR and CDR2 FQNEAQ (reference sequence). CDR3 bases: TGTGCCAGCAGCCAGGGACTCTCAGGGAACACTGAAGCTTTCTTT. Its translation is CASSQGLSGNTEAFF.

The chain joins TRBV3-1 (or the pseudogene TRBV3-2) to TRBJ2-6; 12 bases are a match to TRBD1. The germline V gene has CDR1 LGHDT and CDR2 YNNKEL (reference sequence). V was pared by 6 bases and J by 3 bases, with 12 bases of the junction left unmatched. This CDR3 is built from 19 residues. Here the CDR3 DNA reads TGTGCCAGCAGAACCGCTCCGGGACAGGGGGCGATTGGGGCCAACGTCCTGACTTTC. Residues: CASRTAPGQGAIGANVLTF.

The V call is TRBV12-5, the J call TRBJ1-5; the D gene is possibly TRBD1 (5 bases). Germline CDR1 and CDR2: LGHNT and FRNRAP. Trimming stripped 2 bases from V and 6 bases from J, with 17 bases between. The CDR3 has 16 residues. The CDR3 DNA reads TGTGCTAGTGGTTTGTTTCATGACAGCCTCGGTCAGCCCCAGCATTTT. Its protein product is CASGLFHDSLGQPQHF. Full variable domain (remainder filled in from reference TRBV12-5 and TRBJ1-5): DARVTQTPRHKVTEMGQEVTMRCQPILGHNTVFWYRQTMMQGLELLAYFRNRAPLDDSGMPKDRFSAEMPDATLATLKIQPSEPRDSAVYFCASGLFHDSLGQPQHFGDGTRLSIL.

This clone was observed once. The V gene is TRBV6-4, the J gene TRBJ1-1; a weak D match, TRBD1 (6 bases). V was clipped by 2 bases and J by 4 bases, with 14 bases between them. This CDR3 region has 15 residues. CDR1 is MRHNA, CDR2 SNTAGT, per germline. DNA of the CDR3: TGTGCCAGCAGTGACGCCCCGGGGGGGGCCACTGAAGCTTTCTTT. Amino acids: CASSDAPGGATEAFF.

This sequence joins TRBV4-2 and TRBJ1-5; weak D call: TRBD1 (5 bases). The V and J ends lost 0 bases and 4 bases respectively, with 13 bases between them. This CDR3 spans 16 amino acids. Per germline, CDR1 LGHNA and CDR2 YNFKEQ. CDR3 sequence reads: CASSQDRGSENQPQHF. In DNA form, the CDR3 reads TGTGCCAGCAGCCAAGATCGGGGGTCAGAGAATCAGCCCCAGCATTTT.

V gene TRBV7-2 combines with J gene TRBJ2-7; possible D gene TRBD1, 7 bases. The V gene lost 0 bases and the J gene lost 0 bases, with 24 bases spanning the gap. Germline CDR1 is SGHTA and CDR2 is FQGNSA. The CDR3 runs 20 residues. The CDR3 region has the DNA TGTGCCAGCAGCTTAGCTGGCGGACAGGTGGTAGCGGCGAGCTCCTACGAGCAGTACTTC. Its protein is CASSLAGGQVVAASSYEQYF.

The chain links TRBV10-2 to TRBJ1-2, with TRBD1 matching over 8 bases. The CDR3 spans 13 residues. CDR1 is WSHSY, CDR2 SAAADI, per germline. With V trimmed by 4 bases and J by 8 bases, 6 bases remained unmatched. The CDR3 sequence is CASSGRQGHGYTF. The CDR3 DNA is TGCGCCAGCAGTGGTCGACAGGGGCACGGCTACACCTTC.

The chain couples TRBV5-5 to TRBJ1-6, with unresolved D. The CDR3 loop spans 15 amino acids. Trimming took off 0 bases at V and 8 bases at J, with 12 bases between the two ends. Per germline, CDR1 SGHKS and CDR2 YYEKEE (reference sequence). The CDR3, as DNA: TGTGCCAGCAGCTTGGCATTCGGTAGGGATTCACCCCTCCACTTT. This sequence encodes CASSLAFGRDSPLHF.

The sample holds one count of this clone. The chain recombines TRBV19 with TRBJ1-1, with 7 bases matching TRBD1. The germline CDR1 and CDR2 sequences are LNHDA and SQIVND (reference sequence). V was clipped by 6 bases and J by 3 bases; unmatched bases: 7. The CDR3 totals 14 residues. The CDR3 DNA is TGTGCCAGTAGACGGACAGGTGGGGACACTGAAGCTTTCTTT. Encoded protein: CASRRTGGDTEAFF.

This rearrangement joins TRBV7-9 to TRBJ2-1; 7 bases agree with TRBD1. The CDR3 sequence is 15 residues long. J was trimmed by 4 bases and V by 5 bases; bases with no gene match: 8. Germline V gene sequence: CDR1 SEHNR, CDR2 FQNEAQ (reference sequence). The CDR3 sequence: CASSRGQTLYNEQFF. CDR3 DNA: TGTGCCAGCAGCCGGGGACAGACCCTATACAATGAGCAGTTCTTC.

The V gene is TRBV29-1, the J gene TRBJ2-5, with 7 bases identical to TRBD2. CDR1 and CDR2 from the germline V gene are SQVTM and ANQGSEA. The CDR3 extends over 13 amino acids. V dropped 4 bases and J dropped 4; count of bases not matched to a gene: 6. The CDR3 bases are TGCAGCGTTGCTCCAGCGGGGAGAGAGACCCAGTACTTC. Translating gives CSVAPAGRETQYF.

This CDR3 is CASSYYGQGLYEQYF. The CDR3 DNA reads as TGTGCCAGCAGTTATTATGGACAGGGGCTCTACGAGCAGTACTTC. The rearrangement joins TRBV6-5 to TRBJ2-7; 9 nucleotides align to TRBD1. CDR3 length: 15 amino acids. Trimming took 3 bases from V and 3 from J; bases not matched to a gene: 6. CDR1 is MNHEY, CDR2 SVGAGI, per germline.

The chain uses TRBV27 and TRBJ2-3, with TRBD1 matching 7 bases. The germline V gene has CDR1 MNHEY and CDR2 SMNVEV (reference sequence). This CDR3 region has 14 residues. J lost 4 bases, V lost 3 bases, and 4 bases had no gene match. Here the CDR3 DNA reads TGTGCCAGCAGTTTCCGACAGGGATCAGATACGCAGTATTTT. Translated, it gives CASSFRQGSDTQYF.

This chain connects TRBV10-3 to TRBJ1-4; TRBD1 agrees at 7 bases. The V and J ends lost 3 bases and 8 bases, in that order; junction bases with no gene match: 12. CDR1 is ENHRY and CDR2 is SYGVKD in the germline V gene. The CDR3 consists of 16 residues. The CDR3 loop is CAISDGPAGGGEKLFF. Written as DNA, the CDR3 is TGTGCCATCAGTGATGGCCCTGCAGGGGGAGGCGAAAAACTGTTTTTT.

The chain employs TRBV5-1 and TRBJ1-2; no definite D call. The CDR3 extends over 15 amino acids. Germline V gives CDR1 SGHRS, CDR2 YFSETQ. Trimming cost V 0 bases and J 0 bases, with 9 bases left between them. CDR3 protein: CASSLAATTNYGYTF. In DNA form, the CDR3 reads TGCGCCAGCAGCTTGGCGGCAACAACTAACTATGGCTACACCTTC.

The V gene is TRBV11-2, the J gene TRBJ2-2; D not certain. The CDR3 is 17 residues long. V lost 1 base and J lost 2, with 14 bases in between. Germline lookup yields CDR1 SGHAT and CDR2 FQNNGV. CDR3 DNA sequence: TGTGCCAGCAGCTTAGGTATTACAGCCGCTAACACCGGGGAGCTGTTTTTT. Protein: CASSLGITAANTGELFF. Using reference TRBV11-2 and TRBJ2-2 for the parts outside the CDR3, the full variable domain is EAGVAQSPRYKIIEKRQSVAFWCNPISGHATLYWYQQILGQGPKLLIQFQNNGVVDDSQLPKDRFSAERLKGVDSTLKIQPAKLEDSAVYLCASSLGITAANTGELFFGEGSRLTVL.

The CDR3 loop is CASSLRTGYNSPLHF. DNA of the CDR3: TGTGCCAGCAGCTTACGGACAGGGTATAATTCACCCCTCCACTTT. J is TRBJ1-6 and V is TRBV5-8; TRBD1 matches at 8 bases. With V trimmed by 2 bases and J by 4 bases, 2 bases remained unmatched. The CDR3 is 15 amino acids. Germline V gene lookup returns CDR1 SGHTS and CDR2 YDEGEE.

This clone came up once. The V gene is TRBV7-2, the J gene TRBJ1-2; 10 bases are a match to TRBD1. The germline V gene has CDR1 SGHTA and CDR2 FQGNSA. This CDR3 is 17 amino acids long. V was pared by 4 bases and J by 2 bases, with 10 bases of the junction left unmatched. The chain's CDR3 is CASSSRDRGYKNYGYTF. The CDR3, as DNA: TGTGCCAGCAGCTCCCGGGACAGGGGATACAAAAACTATGGCTACACCTTC.